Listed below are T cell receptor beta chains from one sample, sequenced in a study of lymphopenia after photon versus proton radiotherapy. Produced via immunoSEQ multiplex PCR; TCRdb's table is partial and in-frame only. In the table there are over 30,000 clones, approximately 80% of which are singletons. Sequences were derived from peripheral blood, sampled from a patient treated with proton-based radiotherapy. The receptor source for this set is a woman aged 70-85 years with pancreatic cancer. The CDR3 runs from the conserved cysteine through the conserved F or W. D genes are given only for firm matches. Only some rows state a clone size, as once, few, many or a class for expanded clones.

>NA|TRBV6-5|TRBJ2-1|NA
CASSYRGLYYNEQFF
TGTGCCAGCAGTTACCGGGGGCTGTACTACAATGAGCAGTTCTTC
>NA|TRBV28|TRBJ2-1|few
CASTAWNEQFF
TGTGCCAGCACGGCGTGGAATGAGCAGTTCTTC
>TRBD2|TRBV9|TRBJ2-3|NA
CASSDLAGLDTQYF
TGTGCCAGCAGTGATTTAGCGGGATTAGATACGCAGTATTTT
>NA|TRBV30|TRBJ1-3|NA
CAWSVQGSMGNTIYF
TGTGCCTGGAGTGTACAGGGTAGTATGGGAAACACCATATATTTT
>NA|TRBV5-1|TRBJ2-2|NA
CASSLLGAQETGELFF
TGCGCCAGCAGCCTACTGGGGGCGCAGGAAACCGGGGAGCTGTTTTTT
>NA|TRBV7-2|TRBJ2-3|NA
CASSQSAGGGTDTQYF
TGTGCCAGCAGCCAAAGTGCGGGTGGGGGCACAGATACGCAGTATTTT
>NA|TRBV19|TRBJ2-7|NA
CASSPGLGRPGIEQYF
TGTGCCAGTAGTCCAGGACTCGGGCGACCTGGGATCGAGCAGTACTTC
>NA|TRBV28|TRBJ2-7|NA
CASSWLAYEQYF
TGTGCCAGCAGTTGGCTAGCGTACGAGCAGTACTTC
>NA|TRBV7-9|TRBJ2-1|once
CASSPTSSNEQFF
TGTGCCAGCAGTCCTACCTCCTCAAATGAGCAGTTCTTC
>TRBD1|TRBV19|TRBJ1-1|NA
CATQGWSTEAFF
TGTGCCACACAGGGGTGGAGCACTGAAGCTTTCTTT